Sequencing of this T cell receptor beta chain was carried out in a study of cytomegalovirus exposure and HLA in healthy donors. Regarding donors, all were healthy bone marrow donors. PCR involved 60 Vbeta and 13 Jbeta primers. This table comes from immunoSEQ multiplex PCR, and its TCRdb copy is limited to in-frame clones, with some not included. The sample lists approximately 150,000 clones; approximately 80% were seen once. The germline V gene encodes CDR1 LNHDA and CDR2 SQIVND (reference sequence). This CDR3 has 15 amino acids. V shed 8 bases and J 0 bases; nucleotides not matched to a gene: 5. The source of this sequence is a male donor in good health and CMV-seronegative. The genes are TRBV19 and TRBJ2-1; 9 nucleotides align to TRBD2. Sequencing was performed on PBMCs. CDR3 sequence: CASGSSGSSYNEQFF. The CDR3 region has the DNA TGTGCCAGTGGAAGTAGCGGGAGCTCCTACAATGAGCAGTTCTTC. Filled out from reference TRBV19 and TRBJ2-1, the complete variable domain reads DGGITQSPKYLFRKEGQNVTLSCEQNLNHDAMYWYRQDPGQGLRLIYYSQIVNDFQKGDIAEGYSVSREKKESFPLTVTSAQKNPTAFYLCASGSSGSSYNEQFFGPGTRLTVL.